The 22 T cell receptor beta chains below come from one sample, sequenced in a study of beta chain features in type 1 diabetes. Sequencing targeted expressed TCRB transcripts, as all isolated RNA had been reverse transcribed. Profiled with immunoSEQ multiplex PCR; TCRdb holds only in-frame clones, not every one. The data show 120,000 to 150,000 clones, with about 44% seen just once and over 0.4% held by the top ten. Sequenced sample: Tregs from blood. Receptor source: a young man in good health.

The gene calls are TRBV7-9 and TRBJ1-1; D gene unclear. Per germline, CDR1 SEHNR and CDR2 FQNEAQ (reference sequence). The CDR3 consists of 12 residues. Trimming took off 1 base at V and 6 bases at J, with 6 bases between the two ends. The CDR3 DNA is TGTGCCAGCAGCTTAGTTGAGGCTGAAGCTTTCTTT. This codes for CASSLVEAEAFF. Supplemented by reference TRBV7-9 and TRBJ1-1, the full variable domain reads DTGVSQNPRHKITKRGQNVTFRCDPISEHNRLYWYRQTLGQGPEFLTYFQNEAQLEKSRLLSDRFSAERPKGSFSTLEIQRTEQGDSAMYLCASSLVEAEAFFGQGTRLTVV.

The chain is built from TRBV18 and TRBJ2-1; D might be TRBD2 (5 bases). Germline V CDR1 and CDR2: KGHSH, LQKENI. V lost 0 bases and J lost 6, with 12 bases in between. This CDR3 contains 15 residues. CDR3 amino acids: CASSPPSLASNEQFF. The CDR3 DNA reads as TGTGCCAGCTCACCACCGTCGCTAGCCTCCAATGAGCAGTTCTTC.

V usage is TRBV13 and J usage is TRBJ2-2; D might be TRBD1 (5 bases). Germline CDR1 reads PRHDT; CDR2 reads FYEKMQ (reference sequence). This CDR3 contains 16 residues. Trimming left V 5 bases short and J 2 bases short, with 15 bases between. CDR3 loop: CASSLQLRVNTGELFF. CDR3 nucleotide sequence: TGTGCCAGCAGCCTCCAGCTCAGGGTAAACACCGGGGAGCTGTTTTTT.

This clone was observed a single time. The V gene is TRBV12-5, the J gene TRBJ2-2, with D hard to call. Trimming removed 0 bases at V and 3 bases at J, with 8 bases between. Germline V lookup: CDR1 LGHNT, CDR2 FRNRAP. The CDR3 consists of 15 residues. The DNA for the CDR3 is TGTGCTAGTGGTTTGGTGCATGCGGACACCGGGGAGCTGTTTTTT. Protein: CASGLVHADTGELFF.

In nucleotides, the CDR3 is TGTGCCAGCAGCCCCAAGCGGGCTAGCGGAACCTACGAGCAGTACTTC. This codes for CASSPKRASGTYEQYF. V usage is TRBV9 and J usage is TRBJ2-7; 7 nucleotides line up with TRBD2. With V trimmed by 4 bases and J by 2 bases, 12 bases remained unmatched. From germline, CDR1 is SGDLS and CDR2 YYNGEE. The CDR3 length is 16 residues.

This clone was observed a few times. The CDR3 region is CAIRRLAGGQGEQFF. As DNA, the CDR3 is TGTGCCATCAGGCGACTAGCGGGGGGGCAGGGTGAGCAGTTCTTC. This rearrangement joins TRBV10-3 to TRBJ2-1, with 14 bases lining up with TRBD2. V shed 6 bases and J 9 bases; nucleotides not matched to a gene: 7. The CDR3 totals 15 residues. CDR1 is ENHRY, CDR2 SYGVKD, per germline.

As for this clone: This sample includes further DNA sequences coding for the same CDR3. The V call is TRBV6-5, the J call TRBJ1-5; D is perhaps TRBD1 (6 bases). The germline V and J ends were trimmed by 2 bases and 6 bases, with 11 bases remaining between them. Germline loops: CDR1 MNHEY, CDR2 SVGAGI. The CDR3 loop spans 14 amino acids. CDR3 region: CASSYVAGAQPQHF. As DNA, the CDR3 is TGTGCCAGCAGTTACGTAGCGGGGGCTCAGCCCCAGCATTTT.

A remark on this clone: This sample includes further DNA sequences coding for the same CDR3. This sequence joins TRBV18 and TRBJ2-5, with D unresolved. The CDR3 extends over 13 amino acids. In germline, CDR1 is KGHSH, CDR2 LQKENI. The V and J ends lost 3 bases and 5 bases respectively, with 10 bases between them. CDR3 DNA sequence: TGTGCCAGCTCACCCGGCGGTGCGGAGACCCAGTACTTC. It encodes CASSPGGAETQYF.

The V call is TRBV29-1, the J call TRBJ2-7; 7 positions match TRBD2. The junction had 5 bases not matched to a gene; V was cut back by 4 bases and J by 2 bases. CDR1 is SQVTM, CDR2 ANQGSEA, per germline. This CDR3 has 13 amino acids. This CDR3 reads CSVGREGTYEQYF. DNA of the CDR3: TGCAGCGTTGGGAGGGAGGGAACCTACGAGCAGTACTTC.

This clone was picked up a small number of times. The rearrangement uses TRBV27 and TRBJ2-5; 7 bases map to TRBD2. The DNA end is more similar to TRBJ2-7, so the J call may be wrong. CDR3 length equals 15 residues. In germline, CDR1 is MNHEY, CDR2 SMNVEV (reference sequence). The DNA of the CDR3 is TGTGCCAGCCCAAACGAAAGCGGGGACTCCTACGAGCAGTACTTC. It translates to CASPNESGDSYEQYF.

The chain carries TRBV5-1 and TRBJ2-7; a weak D match, TRBD2 (5 bases). The CDR3 is made up of 14 amino acids. The germline CDR1 and CDR2 sequences are SGHRS and YFSETQ. V was shortened by 0 bases and J by 5 bases, with 12 bases between the two germline ends. CDR3 in amino acids: CASSLAGLGNEQYF. Here the CDR3 DNA reads TGCGCCAGCAGCTTGGCCGGGCTCGGGAACGAGCAGTACTTC.

The V gene is TRBV13, the J gene TRBJ1-2, with D maybe TRBD1 (6 bases). The CDR3 runs 16 residues. Trimming took 4 bases from V and 3 from J, leaving 18 bases between them. Germline assignment: CDR1 PRHDT and CDR2 FYEKMQ (reference sequence). The CDR3 reads CASSSDYGGRYYGYTF. As DNA, the CDR3 is TGTGCCAGCAGCTCTGATTATGGGGGCCGGTACTATGGCTACACCTTC.

This clone was seen a handful of times. The chain couples TRBV4-3 to TRBJ1-1; weak D call: TRBD1 (6 bases). Trimming left V 4 bases short and J 1 base short, with 10 bases between. The CDR3 loop spans 14 amino acids. Germline CDR1 and CDR2: LGHNA and YSLEER. CDR3 sequence (DNA): TGCGCCAGCAGCCGCAGGGGTTGGAACACTGAAGCTTTCTTT. It yields the protein CASSRRGWNTEAFF.

V is TRBV4-3 and J is TRBJ2-5; perhaps TRBD2 as D (6 bases). The CDR3 contains 15 residues. Trimming cost V 4 bases and J 1 base, with 13 bases left between them. The V gene's germline CDR1 is LGHNA and CDR2 YSLEER. The CDR3 protein is CASSRGLSGQETQYF. CDR3 nucleotides: TGCGCCAGCAGCCGCGGGCTTAGCGGCCAAGAGACCCAGTACTTC.

The rearrangement links TRBV5-1 to TRBJ2-6, with a tentative D call TRBD1 (6 bases). CDR1 and CDR2 (germline): SGHRS, YFSETQ. V was shortened by 6 bases and J by 0 bases, with 19 bases between the two germline ends. CDR3 length: 18 amino acids. For the CDR3, the DNA is TGCGCCAGCACCCACAGGGCAGAAATAATCTCTGGGGCCAACGTCCTGACTTTC. Amino acid sequence: CASTHRAEIISGANVLTF.

The chain is built from TRBV30 and TRBJ2-3; 11 bases match TRBD2. The V and J ends lost 2 bases and 0 bases, in that order; junction bases with no gene match: 10. Germline CDR1 and CDR2: GTSNPN and SVGIG (reference sequence). This CDR3 has 18 residues. CDR3 DNA: TGTGCCTGGAGTCGGGCGGCTAGCGGGGGGCCTAGCACAGATACGCAGTATTTT. Translating gives CAWSRAASGGPSTDTQYF. The whole variable domain, remainder taken from reference TRBV30 and TRBJ2-3, is SQTIHQWPATLVQPVGSPLSLECTVEGTSNPNLYWYRQAAGRGLQLLFYSVGIGQISSEVPQNLSASRPQDRQFILSSKKLLLSDSGFYLCAWSRAASGGPSTDTQYFGPGTRLTVL.

This clone was seen only a few times. The chain links TRBV5-1 to TRBJ2-1; D possibly corresponds to TRBD2 (6 bases). The CDR3 sequence is 15 residues long. Germline assignment: CDR1 SGHRS and CDR2 YFSETQ. The ends were cut back, 7 bases at V and 1 base at J, with 15 bases in the middle. CDR3 coding DNA: TGCGCCAGCGGAGGGGCTAGCGATTCCTACAATGAGCAGTTCTTC. The encoded protein is CASGGASDSYNEQFF.

There are a few counts of this clone. This rearrangement joins TRBV29-1 to TRBJ2-7, with D possibly TRBD2 on 5 matching bases. CDR3 length: 14 residues. Trimming took off 7 bases at V and 2 bases at J, with 18 bases between the two ends. Germline lookup yields CDR1 SQVTM and CDR2 ANQGSEA. CDR3 protein: CSAVRRGQTYEQYF. The CDR3 coding sequence is TGCAGCGCTGTCCGTAGAGGGCAGACCTACGAGCAGTACTTC.

V usage is TRBV7-8 and J usage is TRBJ2-7; the D gene is possibly TRBD2 (6 bases). CDR3 length: 15 amino acids. Germline CDR1 is SGHVS and CDR2 is FQNEAQ. Trimming cost V 6 bases and J 2 bases, with 17 bases left between them. CDR3 in DNA: TGTGCCAGCAGTCTTAGGCAGCGGGCCGCCTACGAGCAGTACTTC. Translated, it gives CASSLRQRAAYEQYF.

This clone appeared a single time. The rearrangement links TRBV6-1 to TRBJ2-7, with D possibly matching TRBD1 (6 bases). This CDR3 spans 12 amino acids. CDR1 MNHNS and CDR2 SASEGT come from the germline V gene. The V gene lost 8 bases and the J gene lost 5 bases, with 13 bases spanning the gap. CDR3 nucleotide sequence: TGTGCCAGCGGCAGGGGTTACAACGAGCAGTACTTC. This gives the protein CASGRGYNEQYF.

The V and J genes are TRBV10-3 and TRBJ2-5, with 7 positions matching TRBD1. The J call is doubtful: the DNA matches TRBJ2-7 better. The germline CDR1 and CDR2 sequences are ENHRY and SYGVKD. The CDR3 spans 13 residues. The CDR3: CAIRNQTGPEQYF. CDR3 DNA sequence: TGTGCCATCAGGAACCAGACAGGGCCCGAGCAGTACTTC.

This chain uses TRBV5-5 with TRBJ2-1, with 7 bases lining up with TRBD1. V shed 3 bases and J 1 base; nucleotides not matched to a gene: 10. The germline V gene has CDR1 SGHKS and CDR2 YYEKEE (reference sequence). The CDR3 spans 17 residues. CDR3 nucleotide sequence: TGTGCCAGCAGCTGGGATAGGGGGCGGGTTTCCTACAATGAGCAGTTCTTC. Protein product: CASSWDRGRVSYNEQFF. Looking up the rest from reference TRBV5-5 and TRBJ2-1 gives the full variable domain: DAGVTQSPTHLIKTRGQQVTLRCSPISGHKSVSWYQQVLGQGPQFIFQYYEKEERGRGNFPDRFSARQFPNYSSELNVNALLLGDSALYLCASSWDRGRVSYNEQFFGPGTRLTVL.